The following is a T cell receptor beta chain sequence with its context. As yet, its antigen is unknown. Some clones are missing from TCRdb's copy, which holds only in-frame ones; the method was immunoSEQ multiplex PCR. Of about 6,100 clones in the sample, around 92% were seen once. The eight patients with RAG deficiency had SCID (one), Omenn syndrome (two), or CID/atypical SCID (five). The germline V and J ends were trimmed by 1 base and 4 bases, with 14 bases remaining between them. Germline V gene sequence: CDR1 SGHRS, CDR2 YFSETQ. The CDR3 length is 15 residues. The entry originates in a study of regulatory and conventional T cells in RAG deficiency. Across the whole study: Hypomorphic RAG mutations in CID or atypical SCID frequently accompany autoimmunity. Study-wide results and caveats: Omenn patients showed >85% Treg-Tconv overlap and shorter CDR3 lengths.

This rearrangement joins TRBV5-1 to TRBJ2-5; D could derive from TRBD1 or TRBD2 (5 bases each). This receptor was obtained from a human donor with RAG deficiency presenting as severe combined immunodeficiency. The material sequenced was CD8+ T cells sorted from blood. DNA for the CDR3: TGCGCCAGCAGCTTGTACGACAGTGGGGGAGAGACCCAGTACTTC. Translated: CASSLYDSGGETQYF.